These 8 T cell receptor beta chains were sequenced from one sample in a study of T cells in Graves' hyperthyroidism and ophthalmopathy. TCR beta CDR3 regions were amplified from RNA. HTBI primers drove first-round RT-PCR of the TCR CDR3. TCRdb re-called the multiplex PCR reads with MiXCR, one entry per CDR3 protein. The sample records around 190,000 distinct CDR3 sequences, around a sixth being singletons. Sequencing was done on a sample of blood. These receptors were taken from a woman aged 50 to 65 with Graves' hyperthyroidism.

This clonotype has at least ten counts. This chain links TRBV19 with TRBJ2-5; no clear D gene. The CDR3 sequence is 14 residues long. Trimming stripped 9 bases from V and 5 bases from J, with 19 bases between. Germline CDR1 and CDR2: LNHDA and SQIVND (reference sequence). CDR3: CASASGSVGETQYF. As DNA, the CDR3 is TGTGCCAGCGCTAGTGGGTCGGTCGGCGAGACCCAGTACTTC. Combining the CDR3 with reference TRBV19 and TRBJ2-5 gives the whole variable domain DGGITQSPKYLFRKEGQNVTLSCEQNLNHDAMYWYRQDPGQGLRLIYYSQIVNDFQKGDIAEGYSVSREKKESFPLTVTSAQKNPTAFYLCASASGSVGETQYFGPGTRLLVL.

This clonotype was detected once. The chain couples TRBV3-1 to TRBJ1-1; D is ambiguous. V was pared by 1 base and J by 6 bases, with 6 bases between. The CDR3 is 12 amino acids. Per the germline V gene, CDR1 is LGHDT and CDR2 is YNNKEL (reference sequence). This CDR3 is CASSQVGSEAFF. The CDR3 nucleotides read TGTGCCAGCAGCCAAGTGGGTTCTGAAGCTTTCTTT.

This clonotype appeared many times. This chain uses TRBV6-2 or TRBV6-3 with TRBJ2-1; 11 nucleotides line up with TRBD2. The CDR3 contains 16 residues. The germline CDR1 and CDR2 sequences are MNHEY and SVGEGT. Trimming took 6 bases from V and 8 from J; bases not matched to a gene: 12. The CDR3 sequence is CASRPTTSGNSHEQFF. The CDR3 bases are TGTGCCAGCAGACCAACGACTAGCGGGAATTCGCATGAGCAGTTCTTC.

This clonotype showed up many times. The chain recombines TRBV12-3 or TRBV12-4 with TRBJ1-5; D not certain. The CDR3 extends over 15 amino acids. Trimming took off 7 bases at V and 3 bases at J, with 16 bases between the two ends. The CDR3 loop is CASTTDALLNQPQHF. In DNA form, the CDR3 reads TGTGCCAGCACCACAGACGCCTTACTCAATCAGCCCCAGCATTTT.

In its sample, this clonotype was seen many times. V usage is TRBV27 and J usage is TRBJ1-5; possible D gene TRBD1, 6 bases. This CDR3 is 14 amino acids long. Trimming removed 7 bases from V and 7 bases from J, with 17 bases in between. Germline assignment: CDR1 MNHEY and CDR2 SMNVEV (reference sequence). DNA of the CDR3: TGTGCCAGCACCCCGGGACCAGGGGTACAGCCCCAGCATTTT. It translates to CASTPGPGVQPQHF.

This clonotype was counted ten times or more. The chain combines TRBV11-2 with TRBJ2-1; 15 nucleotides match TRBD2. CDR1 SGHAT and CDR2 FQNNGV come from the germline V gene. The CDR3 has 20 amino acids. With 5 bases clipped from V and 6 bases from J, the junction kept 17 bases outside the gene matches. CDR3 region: CASSIQTRGLAGGFANEQFF. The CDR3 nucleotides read TGTGCCAGCAGCATACAAACCAGGGGACTAGCGGGAGGTTTCGCCAATGAGCAGTTCTTC.

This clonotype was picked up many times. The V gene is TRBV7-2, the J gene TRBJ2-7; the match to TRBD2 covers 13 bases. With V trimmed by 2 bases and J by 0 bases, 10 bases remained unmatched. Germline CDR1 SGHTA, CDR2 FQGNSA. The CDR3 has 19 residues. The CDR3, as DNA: TGTGCCAGCAGCTTACCAACCGGGACTAGCGGGACGAGCTCCTACGAGCAGTACTTC. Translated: CASSLPTGTSGTSSYEQYF.

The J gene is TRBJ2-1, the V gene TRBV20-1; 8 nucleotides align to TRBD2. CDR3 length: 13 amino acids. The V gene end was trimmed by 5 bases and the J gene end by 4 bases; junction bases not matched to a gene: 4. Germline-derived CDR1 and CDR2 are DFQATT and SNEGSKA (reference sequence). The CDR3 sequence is CSAFREGYNEQFF. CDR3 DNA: TGCAGTGCTTTCCGGGAGGGATACAATGAGCAGTTCTTC.